The subject of this entry is one T cell receptor (beta chain). This receptor's antigen is unknown. Base qualities are not at hand, and no much larger clone is one base apart. Donors were a few dozen systemically healthy Caucasian individuals from Russia aged roughly 6 to 95 years. Each donor gave about 9.8 milliliters of peripheral blood, drawn into EDTA-treated Vacutainer tubes. Ficoll-Paque density-gradient centrifugation was used to isolate PBMCs, with at least 6 million obtained per sample. Total RNA, at least 6 micrograms per sample, was extracted from PBMCs with Trizol reagent. The percentages of naive CD45RAhigh/CD27high T cells were determined by flow cytometry on a PBMC aliquot from every donor. This entry belongs to a study of blood T cells in healthy people across ages (dated by TCRdb to about 2015). The study in broad terms: In model experiments, template switching captured roughly one uniquely barcoded TCR beta cDNA molecule for every two T cells. Age-related changes in TCR beta repertoire diversity were measured in the study by deep sequencing normalized with unique cDNA molecular identifiers. The donors were split into four age groups: young (average 16 years), middle-aged (39), aged (approximately 59) and long-lived (over 80). To avoid experimental bias, donors of different ages were spread randomly across the sequencing lanes. Using the same blood draw, the study looked at two additional independent replicas of 1 million unique cDNA reads for two donors, one aged 18 to 29 and the other aged 80 or older. Broader findings and caveats from the paper: As age increased, observed TCR beta diversity per million T cells dropped in a roughly linear way, and a significant reduction was already evident by age 40. Estimates of total diversity based on one million sequenced T cells were considered lower bounds and underestimates. The percentage of naive T cells measured by flow cytometry correlated strongly with observed TCR beta diversity. Donor CMV infection status was unknown, potentially confounding age-related changes in expanded clonotypes. Compared with the aged group, more naive CD4+ T cells, fewer expanded clones and increased TCR diversity were shown by the long-lived group, suggesting age selection. Since profiling was done on bulk unsorted PBMCs, naive and antigen-experienced compartments could not be conclusively compared.

Libraries were made using 5' RACE. The reads were generated on an Illumina HiSeq 2500. The second PCR ran for roughly 7 to 11 cycles and used a J-beta primer mix along with a sample-barcoded 5' primer. A unique molecular identifier was introduced onto each TCR beta cDNA molecule by a template-switch 5' adaptor carrying 12 random nucleotides. At least 2.5 million CDR3-containing paired-end reads were obtained from each sample. The Mint cDNA synthesis kit, primed by a TRBC-specific oligonucleotide, was used to synthesize first-strand cDNA from all RNA. Following uracil-DNA glycosylase treatment, a first 18-cycle PCR with universal primers M1SS and BC2_uni_R was performed on all cDNA. Per the source publication's procedure: For normalization, 1 million high-quality reads, each with a distinct molecular identifier, were randomly selected from each sample. Reads sharing molecular identifiers were discarded rather than binned into consensus sequences. MiTCR, with a Q25 quality threshold and the strictest error-elimination algorithm, was used for CDR3 identification, clonotype clustering and error correction. A nonparametric unseen species model using Euler transformation provided a lower-bound estimate of total TCR beta diversity. TCRdb cleaned the public reads at Q25 with fastp, built clones with MiXCR and kept in-frame beta chains. Identical CDR3 protein sequences are pooled into one entry, listed with their most common genes and DNA. The V and J calls follow TCRdb's processing rather than the paper's. The sample records about 1.6 million distinct CDR3 sequences, roughly a third of which are singletons. The biggest ten clones account for around 11% of the sample.

Sequences SEHNR (CDR1) and FQNEAQ (CDR2) are obtained from the germline V gene (reference sequence). Including the terminal cysteine and phenylalanine, the CDR3 comprises 16 residues. The sequence is cut down to CDR3 DNA, 48 bases in frame from base 1. Trimming takes 5 bases from V and 1 base from J, and the germline ends sit 15 bases apart. The receptor chain draws on TRBV7-9 and TRBJ2-4, with TRBD1 tentatively as D gene (6 bases match). The sequencing input was blood. The source is a woman aged 25-40 years in good health. The CDR3 corresponds to CASSLNLDRAKNIQYF. The sequence in DNA is TGTGCCAGCAGCCTTAATCTAGACAGGGCCAAAAACATTCAGTACTTC. The full variable domain, with segments outside the CDR3 supplied by the reference TRBV7-9 and TRBJ2-4 proteins, appears as DTGVSQNPRHKITKRGQNVTFRCDPISEHNRLYWYRQTLGQGPEFLTYFQNEAQLEKSRLLSDRFSAERPKGSFSTLEIQRTEQGDSAMYLCASSLNLDRAKNIQYFGAGTRLSVL.